The 11 T cell receptor beta chains presented below share a single source sample, sequenced in a study of Graves' ophthalmopathy and Graves' hyperthyroidism (dated by TCRdb to the late 2010s). Sequencing was carried out with an Illumina HiSeq 2000. For repertoire sequencing, the TCR beta CDR3 regions were amplified from RNA transcripts. The first round was an RT-PCR using HTBI primers with the Qiagen OneStep RT-PCR kit, and this first round was followed by a second-round multiplex PCR, then size selection and purification. Starting from the raw public reads, TCRdb applied fastp trimming at Q25, assembled clones with MiXCR and retained in-frame beta chains. Each CDR3 protein gets just one entry, which takes the most common genes and DNA from the rows behind it. The sample has 600,000 to 700,000 distinct CDR3 sequences on record, over 40% of them singletons. Jointly, the top ten make up 3.3% of the sample.

Sequencing used peripheral blood. These TCRs come from an adult man with Graves' ophthalmopathy.

This clonotype was picked up a small number of times. The chain joins TRBV7-9 to TRBJ1-2, with a possible D match to TRBD1 (5 bases). Per germline, CDR1 SEHNR and CDR2 FQNEAQ (reference sequence). CDR3 length equals 15 residues. With 2 bases removed from V and 4 bases from J, the gap between germline ends came to 14 bases. CDR3 protein: CASSLKGEVGYGYTF. As DNA, the CDR3 is TGTGCCAGCAGCTTAAAAGGGGAAGTAGGCTATGGCTACACCTTC.

This clonotype was seen repeatedly, ten times or more. The gene calls are TRBV10-3 and TRBJ1-6, with D unclear. Between the trimmed V and J ends, which lost 4 bases and 0 bases, there was a span of 10 bases. Germline CDR1 reads ENHRY; CDR2 reads SYGVKD. The CDR3 totals 16 residues. The CDR3 is CAISAAESSYNSPLHF. The CDR3 region has the DNA TGTGCCATCAGTGCCGCGGAGAGCTCCTATAATTCACCCCTCCACTTT.

In the case of this clonotype: This may arise from a read error, as a much more abundant clone is one base away. The J gene is TRBJ2-7, the V gene TRBV7-2; D possibly corresponds to TRBD2 (5 bases). This CDR3 is built from 16 residues. From germline, CDR1 is SGHTA and CDR2 FQGNSA. In DNA, the CDR3 is TGTGCCAGCAGCCGGATGCCGGCGGGTAGCTCCTACGAGCAGCACTTC. The encoded protein is CASSRMPAGSSYEQHF.

The sample holds a few counts of this clonotype. With a much larger clone just one base away, this may be a read error. The rearrangement uses TRBV10-3 and TRBJ2-5; no definite D call. Trimming pared 9 bases from V and 3 bases from J, leaving 14 bases between. The length of the CDR3 is 13 residues. Looked up from germline, CDR1 is ENHRY and CDR2 is SYGVKD. The CDR3 reads CAMGGLVEETQYF. DNA for the CDR3: TGTGCCATGGGTGGGCTAGTCGAAGAGACCCAGTACTTC.

There are a few counts of this clonotype. The gene calls are TRBV20-1 and TRBJ1-1; D gene unclear. The CDR3 has 15 residues. Looked up from germline, CDR1 is DFQATT and CDR2 is SNEGSKA (reference sequence). V lost 1 base and J 0 bases, leaving 12 bases between the germline ends. CDR3 amino acids: CSARVHRGMNTEAFF. The CDR3 nucleotides are TGCAGTGCTAGAGTCCACAGAGGAATGAACACTGAAGCTTTCTTT.

J is TRBJ1-2 and V is TRBV6-1; 8 positions agree with TRBD1. Trimming at V came to 7 bases and at J to 6 bases, leaving 7 bases not matched to a gene. Looked up from germline, CDR1 is MNHNS and CDR2 is SASEGT. CDR3 length: 13 residues. The chain's CDR3 is CASKKQGEHGYTF. In nucleotides, the CDR3 is TGTGCCAGCAAAAAACAGGGGGAACATGGCTACACCTTC.

V gene TRBV18 combines with J gene TRBJ1-4; D is uncertain. There are 15 residues in the CDR3. V shed 2 bases and J shed 4 bases, with 11 bases lying between them. Germline V CDR1 and CDR2: KGHSH, LQKENI. CDR3 region: CASSPASGNNEKLFF. CDR3 bases: TGTGCCAGCTCACCAGCGTCAGGAAATAATGAAAAACTGTTTTTT.

The chain has TRBV10-3 and TRBJ1-5; D gene ambiguous. The CDR3 spans 13 residues. V was shortened by 8 bases and J by 3 bases, with 11 bases between the two germline ends. The germline gives CDR1 ENHRY, CDR2 SYGVKD. The CDR3 loop is CAIGPGNNQPQHF. CDR3 bases: TGTGCCATCGGGCCGGGTAACAATCAGCCCCAGCATTTT.

This clonotype was recorded many times. The chain employs TRBV7-8 and TRBJ2-5, with a tentative D call TRBD1 (5 bases). Trimming stripped 3 bases from V and 3 bases from J, with 11 bases between. The CDR3 sequence is 14 residues long. CDR1 SGHVS and CDR2 FQNEAQ come from the germline V gene. The CDR3 DNA reads TGTGCCAGCAGCTTGTATGTGACAGAAGAGACCCAGTACTTC. Its protein product is CASSLYVTEETQYF.

A note on this clonotype: Since a much larger clone is just one base distant, this may be a read error. The chain has TRBV9 and TRBJ2-1; 9 bases map to TRBD2. The germline CDR1 and CDR2 sequences are SGDLS and YYNGEE. J lost 2 bases, V lost 0 bases, and 3 bases had no gene match. CDR3 length: 16 amino acids. CDR3 amino acids: CASSVGLADTYNEQFF. The CDR3 DNA follows: TGTGCCAGCAGCGTAGGACTAGCGGACACCTACAATGAGCAGTTCTTC.

There are many counts of this clonotype. This sequence joins TRBV7-9 and TRBJ2-7; D uncertain. The CDR3 is 13 residues long. Germline CDR1 and CDR2: SEHNR and FQNEAQ (reference sequence). Deletions cut 3 bases from V and 3 bases from J, with 9 bases between. CDR3 amino acids: CASSFPPHYEQYF. For the CDR3, the DNA is TGTGCCAGCAGCTTCCCCCCACACTACGAGCAGTACTTC.